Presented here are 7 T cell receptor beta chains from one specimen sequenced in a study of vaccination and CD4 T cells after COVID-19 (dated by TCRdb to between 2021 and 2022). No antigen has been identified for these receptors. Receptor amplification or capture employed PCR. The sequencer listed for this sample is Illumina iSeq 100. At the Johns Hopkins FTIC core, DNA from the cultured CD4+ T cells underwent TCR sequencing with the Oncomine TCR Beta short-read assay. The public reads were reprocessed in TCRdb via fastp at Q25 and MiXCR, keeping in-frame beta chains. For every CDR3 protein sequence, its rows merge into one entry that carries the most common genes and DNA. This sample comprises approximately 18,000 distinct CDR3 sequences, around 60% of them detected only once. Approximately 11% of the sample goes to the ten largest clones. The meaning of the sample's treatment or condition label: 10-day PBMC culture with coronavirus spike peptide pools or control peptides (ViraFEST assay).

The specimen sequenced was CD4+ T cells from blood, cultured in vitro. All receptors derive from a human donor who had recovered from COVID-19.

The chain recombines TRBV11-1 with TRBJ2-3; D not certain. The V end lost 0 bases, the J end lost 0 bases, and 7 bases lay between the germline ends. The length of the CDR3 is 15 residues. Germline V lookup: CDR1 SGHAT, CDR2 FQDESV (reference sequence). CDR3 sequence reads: CASSLASTSTDTQYF. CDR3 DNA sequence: TGTGCCAGCAGCTTAGCTAGCACTAGCACAGATACGCAGTATTTT.

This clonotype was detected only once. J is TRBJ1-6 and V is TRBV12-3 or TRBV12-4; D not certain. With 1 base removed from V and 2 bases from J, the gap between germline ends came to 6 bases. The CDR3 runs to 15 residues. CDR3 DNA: TGTGCCAGCAGTTTAGGGGGAACCTATAATTCACCCCTCCACTTT. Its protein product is CASSLGGTYNSPLHF.

The CDR3: CASSSSGLPSDTQYF. Here the CDR3 DNA reads TGTGCCAGCAGTTCGTCAGGGCTCCCCTCAGATACGCAGTATTTT. The genes are TRBV28 and TRBJ2-3, with D possibly matching TRBD1 (5 bases). Germline-derived CDR1 and CDR2 are MDHEN and SYDVKM. V lost 4 bases, J lost 4 bases, and 15 bases lay in between. The CDR3 length is 15 residues.

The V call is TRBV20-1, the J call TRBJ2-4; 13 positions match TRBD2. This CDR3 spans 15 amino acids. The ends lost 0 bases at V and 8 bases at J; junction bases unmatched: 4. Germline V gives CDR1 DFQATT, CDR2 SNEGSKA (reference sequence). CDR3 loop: CSAREGTSGTYIQYF. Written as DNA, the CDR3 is TGCAGTGCTAGAGAGGGGACTAGCGGGACTTACATTCAGTACTTC.

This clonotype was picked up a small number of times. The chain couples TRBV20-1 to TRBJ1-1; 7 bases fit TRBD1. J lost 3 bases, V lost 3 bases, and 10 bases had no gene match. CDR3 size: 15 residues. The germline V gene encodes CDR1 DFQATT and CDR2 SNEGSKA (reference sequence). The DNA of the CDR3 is TGCAGTGCTAGCCAACTCCCAGGGGGGTACACTGAAGCTTTCTTT. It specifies CSASQLPGGYTEAFF.

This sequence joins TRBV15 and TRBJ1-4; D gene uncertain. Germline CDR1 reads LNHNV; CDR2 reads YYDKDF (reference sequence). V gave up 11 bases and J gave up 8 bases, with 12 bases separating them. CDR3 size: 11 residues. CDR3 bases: TGTGCCGACTATGGTAGGGAAAAACTGTTTTTT. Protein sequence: CADYGREKLFF.

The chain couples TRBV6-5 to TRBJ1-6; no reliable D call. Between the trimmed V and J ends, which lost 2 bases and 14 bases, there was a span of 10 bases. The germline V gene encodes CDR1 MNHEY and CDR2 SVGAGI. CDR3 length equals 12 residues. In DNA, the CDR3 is TGTGCCAGCAGTTACCTGGGGAAGGCCCTCCACTTT. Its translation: CASSYLGKALHF.